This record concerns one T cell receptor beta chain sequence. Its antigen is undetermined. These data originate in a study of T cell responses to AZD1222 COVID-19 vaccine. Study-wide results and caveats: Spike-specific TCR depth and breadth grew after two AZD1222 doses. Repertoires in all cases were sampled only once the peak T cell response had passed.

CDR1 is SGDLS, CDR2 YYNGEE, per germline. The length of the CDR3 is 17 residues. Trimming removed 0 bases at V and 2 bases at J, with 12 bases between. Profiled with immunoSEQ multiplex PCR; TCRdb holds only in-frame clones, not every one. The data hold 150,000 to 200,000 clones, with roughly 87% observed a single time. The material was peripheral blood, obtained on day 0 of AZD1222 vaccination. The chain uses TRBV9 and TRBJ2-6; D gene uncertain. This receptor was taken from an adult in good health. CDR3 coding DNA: TGTGCCAGCAGCGTAGTGTCGTCTGTGACTGGGGCCAACGTCCTGACTTTC. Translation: CASSVVSSVTGANVLTF.